These 21 T cell receptor beta chains share one sample of origin, sequenced in a study of response to subunit inactivated influenza vaccine. TCRdb re-called the RT-PCR reads with MiXCR, one entry per CDR3 protein. The sample contains 500,000 to 550,000 distinct CDR3 sequences, 6.5% to 8% of which appear only once. Sequences were derived from PBMCs from blood, sampled 23 months after vaccination. These receptors all come from a man aged 45 to 75 who received an inactivated influenza vaccine.

The genes are TRBV5-6 and TRBJ2-7; the D gene could be TRBD1 or TRBD2 (5 bases each). CDR1 SGHDT and CDR2 YYEEEE come from the germline V gene. The length of the CDR3 is 14 residues. V lost 6 bases, J lost 2 bases, and 15 bases lay in between. DNA for the CDR3: TGTGCCAGCACGTTCCGAGGGGTTACCTACGAGCAGTACTTC. The encoded protein is CASTFRGVTYEQYF. The full variable domain, with the rest looked up from reference TRBV5-6 and TRBJ2-7, is DAGVTQSPTHLIKTRGQQVTLRCSPKSGHDTVSWYQQALGQGPQFIFQYYEEEERQRGNFPDRFSGHQFPNYSSELNVNALLLGDSALYLCASTFRGVTYEQYFGPGTRLTVT.

This sequence joins TRBV6-5 and TRBJ2-7; 8 nucleotides align to TRBD1. With V trimmed by 0 bases and J by 3 bases, 7 bases remained unmatched. CDR1 MNHEY and CDR2 SVGAGI come from the germline V gene. This CDR3 is 16 amino acids long. CDR3 sequence (DNA): TGTGCCAGCAGTTACTCGGGGGGACAGGTCCTCTACGAGCAGTACTTC. It specifies CASSYSGGQVLYEQYF.

This clonotype occurred many times. The V gene is TRBV7-2, the J gene TRBJ2-7; either TRBD1 or TRBD2 may fit D (6 bases each). V dropped 7 bases and J dropped 3 bases, with 13 bases sitting between them. CDR1 and CDR2 (germline): SGHTA, FQGNSA. The CDR3 has 13 residues. DNA of the CDR3: TGTGCCAGCACAACCCGGGGGCTCTACGAGCAGTACTTC. It specifies CASTTRGLYEQYF.

This clonotype was detected a few times. The rearrangement uses TRBV7-2 and TRBJ2-2; either TRBD1 or TRBD2 may supply D (6 bases each). V lost 0 bases to trimming and J lost 5 bases, with 16 bases between them. Looked up from germline, CDR1 is SGHTA and CDR2 is FQGNSA. This CDR3 has 17 amino acids. In DNA, the CDR3 is TGTGCCAGCAGCTTAGCGGGGGGCCCTGGGTCGACCGGGGAGCTGTTTTTT. Protein sequence: CASSLAGGPGSTGELFF.

This clonotype has at least ten counts. V is TRBV21-1 and J is TRBJ2-2; the table's D call TRBD1 went unverified against the DNA. TRBV21-1 is designated a pseudogene. The CDR3 is 17 residues long. This CDR3 is CASSKGRDPKNTGELFF. CDR3 DNA: TGTGCCAGCAGCAAAGGGCGGGACCCTAAGAACACCGGGGAGCTGTTTTTT.

The chain links TRBV10-3 to TRBJ1-3; maybe TRBD1 (6 bases). The CDR3 consists of 15 residues. Germline V lookup: CDR1 ENHRY, CDR2 SYGVKD. The V end was cut by 6 bases, the J end by 2 bases, with 14 bases between. The chain's CDR3 is CAIRRQDVPGNTIYF. DNA for the CDR3: TGTGCCATCAGAAGACAGGACGTCCCTGGAAACACCATATATTTT.

This clonotype was detected a few times. The V and J genes are TRBV10-3 and TRBJ1-6; D might be TRBD1 (6 bases). This CDR3 is built from 14 residues. Germline V lookup: CDR1 ENHRY, CDR2 SYGVKD. V gave up 4 bases and J gave up 7 bases, with 11 bases separating them. CDR3 sequence (DNA): TGTGCCATCAGTGGGACAGTGGACAATTCACCCCTCCACTTT. Translation gives CAISGTVDNSPLHF.

This clonotype appeared a few times. V and J are TRBV6-2 or TRBV6-3 and TRBJ1-1; D is undetermined. CDR1 and CDR2 from the germline V gene are MNHEY and SVGEGT. This CDR3 is built from 13 residues. Trimming removed 2 bases from V and 5 bases from J, with 9 bases in between. The CDR3 coding sequence is TGTGCCAGCAGTTACATCGTTGTTACTGAAGCTTTCTTT. Translating it yields CASSYIVVTEAFF.

This chain connects TRBV5-6 to TRBJ2-3; 11 bases map to TRBD2. The CDR3 is made up of 18 amino acids. Trimming at V came to 5 bases and at J to 3 bases, leaving 14 bases not matched to a gene. CDR1 is SGHDT, CDR2 YYEEEE, per germline. The CDR3 protein is CASSSGTSGKQGTDTQYF. The CDR3 DNA sequence: TGTGCCAGCAGTTCCGGGACTAGCGGAAAACAGGGGACAGATACGCAGTATTTT. Drawing the rest from reference TRBV5-6 and TRBJ2-3, the complete variable domain is DAGVTQSPTHLIKTRGQQVTLRCSPKSGHDTVSWYQQALGQGPQFIFQYYEEEERQRGNFPDRFSGHQFPNYSSELNVNALLLGDSALYLCASSSGTSGKQGTDTQYFGPGTRLTVL.

This clonotype was seen a handful of times. One end of the junction is discordant with germline, which a read error may explain. The V and J genes are TRBV7-7 and TRBJ2-7; D is ambiguous. This CDR3 is 14 amino acids long. Germline assignment: CDR1 SSHAT and CDR2 FNYEAQ (reference sequence). CDR3 DNA: TGTGCTAGCAGCCTCTCGGTCAATACCTACGAGCAGTACTTC. Its protein is CASSLSVNTYEQYF.

This clonotype was seen more than once but under ten times. The genes are TRBV20-1 and TRBJ2-7; D call uncertain. Germline V gene lookup returns CDR1 DFQATT and CDR2 SNEGSKA (reference sequence). The CDR3 sequence is 13 residues long. Trimming took off 2 bases at V and 4 bases at J, with 12 bases between the two ends. In DNA form, the CDR3 reads TGCAGTGCTAGACCCTCTTCGGCGTACGAGCAGTACTTC. Its protein is CSARPSSAYEQYF.

This sequence joins TRBV7-9 and TRBJ1-6, with D perhaps matching TRBD1 (6 bases). The CDR3 length is 15 residues. Per germline, CDR1 SEHNR and CDR2 FQNEAQ (reference sequence). V lost 5 bases, J lost 7 bases, and 15 bases lay in between. The CDR3 sequence is CASSRQLGANSPLHF. The CDR3 DNA is TGTGCCAGCAGCCGTCAGTTGGGGGCAAATTCACCCCTCCACTTT. Full variable domain (remainder filled in from reference TRBV7-9 and TRBJ1-6): DTGVSQNPRHKITKRGQNVTFRCDPISEHNRLYWYRQTLGQGPEFLTYFQNEAQLEKSRLLSDRFSAERPKGSFSTLEIQRTEQGDSAMYLCASSRQLGANSPLHFGNGTRLTVT.

In its sample, this clonotype was seen a few times. The rearrangement links TRBV18 to TRBJ1-3, with 10 bases matching TRBD1. CDR3 length equals 16 residues. The ends lost 4 bases at V and 2 bases at J; junction bases unmatched: 5. Germline values: CDR1 KGHSH, CDR2 LQKENI. CDR3 DNA sequence: TGTGCCAGCTCACAGGACAGGGGGAACACTGGAAACACCATATATTTT. Protein: CASSQDRGNTGNTIYF.

This chain links TRBV6-1 with TRBJ1-5, with D possibly matching TRBD1 (5 bases). Between the trimmed V and J ends, which lost 7 bases and 3 bases, there was a span of 13 bases. This CDR3 is 14 amino acids long. The germline V gene has CDR1 MNHNS and CDR2 SASEGT. The CDR3 is CASTQGDSNQPQHF. CDR3 DNA sequence: TGTGCCAGCACCCAGGGAGATTCCAATCAGCCCCAGCATTTT.

This clonotype has only a few counts. The CDR3 DNA follows: TGCGCCAGCCCGCAGAAAACGACAGGGAACGGGCAGTTCTTC. Its translation is CASPQKTTGNGQFF. This chain links TRBV5-1 with TRBJ2-1, with 7 bases that match TRBD1. The trim removed 7 bases at V and 12 bases at J, leaving 16 bases unmatched. The CDR3 is 14 residues long. The germline gives CDR1 SGHRS, CDR2 YFSETQ.

The V gene is TRBV29-1, the J gene TRBJ2-7, with TRBD2 matching 12 bases. Germline loops: CDR1 SQVTM, CDR2 ANQGSEA. Trimming at V came to 4 bases and at J to 4 bases, leaving 17 bases not matched to a gene. The CDR3 runs 18 residues. Here the CDR3 reads CSVGVLAGGGGPNYEQYF. CDR3 bases: TGCAGCGTTGGAGTACTAGCGGGAGGAGGAGGCCCGAATTACGAGCAGTACTTC.

This clonotype was seen repeatedly, ten times or more. The V call is TRBV12-3 or TRBV12-4, the J call TRBJ1-5; unclear D gene. Trimming took 6 bases from V and 1 from J, leaving 10 bases between them. The CDR3 has 14 amino acids. CDR3 in amino acids: CASSPQSSNQPQHF. CDR3 sequence (DNA): TGTGCCAGCAGCCCACAGTCGAGCAATCAGCCCCAGCATTTT.

Of note for this clonotype: The junction does not match germline at one end; this may be a read error. The V gene is TRBV10-3, the J gene TRBJ1-1; D may be TRBD1 (6 bases). Germline CDR1 reads ENHRY; CDR2 reads SYGVKD. The CDR3 consists of 13 residues. The DNA for the CDR3 is TGTGCCTCCCTCGACAGGCTGAACTCTGAAGCTTTCTTT. Translating it yields CASLDRLNSEAFF.

The sample holds a few counts of this clonotype. The chain uses TRBV7-9 and TRBJ2-5; D uncertain. The germline V gene encodes CDR1 SEHNR and CDR2 FQNEAQ (reference sequence). V was clipped by 5 bases and J by 1 base, with 11 bases between them. This CDR3 has 14 residues. The CDR3 loop reads CASSPRTFQETQYF. Written as DNA, the CDR3 is TGTGCCAGCAGCCCCAGGACCTTCCAAGAGACCCAGTACTTC.

In its sample, this clonotype was seen many times. The J gene is TRBJ2-5, the V gene TRBV7-8; either TRBD1 or TRBD2 may fit D (6 bases each). V lost 5 bases to trimming and J lost 2 bases, with 21 bases between them. Germline V gene sequence: CDR1 SGHVS, CDR2 FQNEAQ. The CDR3 is 17 amino acids. CDR3 protein: CASSLERGWGAQETQYF. Written as DNA, the CDR3 is TGTGCCAGCAGCCTAGAACGGGGTTGGGGGGCTCAAGAGACCCAGTACTTC.

This clonotype came up many times. In DNA, the CDR3 is TGTGCCAGCTCACCAAGGGCGGTCCAATTGGGGAATGAGCAGTTCTTC. Translated, it gives CASSPRAVQLGNEQFF. This chain connects TRBV18 to TRBJ2-1; D gene unclear. CDR3 size: 16 residues. The germline CDR1 and CDR2 sequences are KGHSH and LQKENI. Trimming shortened V by 2 bases and J by 7 bases, and 18 bases separated the two germline ends.